The sequence of this T cell receptor (beta chain) was determined in a study of blood T cell repertoires in COVID-19. Study context: Whether acute or convalescent, the COVID-19 samples came from the United States, Italy and Spain.

In the authors' workflow: Estimates of nucleated cell counts were drawn from the amplification of reference gene primers. TCRdb's table, derived via immunoSEQ multiplex PCR, lists solely in-frame clones and lacks some. Clone size and V and J calls were adopted from that table, with D and trimming inferred from the DNA. The data contain about 250,000 clones, approximately 86% of them singletons. CDR3 length: 12 residues. The V end lost 5 bases, the J end lost 11 bases, and 15 bases lay between the germline ends. Germline CDR1 reads SGHRS; CDR2 reads YFSETQ. The chain uses TRBV5-1 and TRBJ2-3; D remains ambiguous. Sequenced material: peripheral blood. This clonotype was obtained from a woman aged 25 to 39 with acute or convalescent COVID-19. The CDR3 here is CASRYDSEEQYF. The CDR3 nucleotides read TGCGCCAGCAGGTATGACTCTGAGGAGCAGTATTTT.